A selection of T cell receptor beta chains follows, all from one sample in a study of CD8+ T cells in alopecia areata. The table came from immunoSEQ multiplex PCR; TCRdb's copy has only in-frame clones and leaves some out. The sample carries about 200,000 clones, nearly 60% recorded once. The specimen comprised CD4+ T cells sorted from blood, sampled at week 24, from a patient treated with tofacitinib. The receptors shown here come from a human donor with alopecia areata. CDR3s include the opening cysteine and the closing phenylalanine or tryptophan. D genes are given only for firm matches. Clone sizes are given selectively: once, few, many, or a class where the clone is expanded.

>TRBV2|TRBD1|NA|TRBJ2-2
TGTGCCAGCACCACACGGACAGGGTCCACCGGGGAGCTGTTTTTT
CASTTRTGSTGELFF
>TRBV15|TRBD2|NA|TRBJ2-4
TGTGCCACTGAAGCGGGGGACAAAAACATTCAGTACTTC
CATEAGDKNIQYF
>TRBV4-3|TRBD2|few|TRBJ2-1
TGCGCCAGCAGCCAAGTAGTAGCGGGGGAGGGTGAGCAGTTCTTC
CASSQVVAGEGEQFF
>TRBV5-1|TRBD1|few|TRBJ1-2
TGCGCCAGCAGCTTGGAACAGGGGTTCTATGGCTACACCTTC
CASSLEQGFYGYTF
>TRBV10-3|NA|few|TRBJ1-1
TGTGCCATCAGCCCGGGACCGAGTGAAGCTTTCTTT
CAISPGPSEAFF
>TRBV29-1|TRBD2|NA|TRBJ2-1
TGCAGCGTTGAAGCGGATTTAGCGGGAGGGCCCCAAGAGGGGTACAATGAGCAGTTCTTC
CSVEADLAGGPQEGYNEQFF
>TRBV4-1|TRBD2|few|TRBJ2-2
TGCGCCAGCAGCCAAGCTACTAGCGGGAGCGCGAACACCGGGGAGCTGTTTTTT
CASSQATSGSANTGELFF
>TRBV11-2|NA|NA|TRBJ2-2
TGTGCCAGCAGCTTACCAGACACCGGGGAGCTGTTTTTT
CASSLPDTGELFF
>TRBV29-1|TRBD1|NA|TRBJ2-7
TGCAGCGTTGGTGGCAGGGGGTACGAGCAGTACTTC
CSVGGRGYEQYF
>TRBV10-3|NA|NA|TRBJ1-1
TGTGCCATCAGCGGGAACACTGAAGCTTTCTTT
CAISGNTEAFF
>TRBV4-3|TRBD1|NA|TRBJ2-3
TGCGCCAGCAAATACAGGGGTGAAGATACGCAGTATTTT
CASKYRGEDTQYF
>TRBV29-1|NA|NA|TRBJ1-2
TGCAGCGTTGGGGGAGGACATGGCTACACCTTC
CSVGGGHGYTF
>TRBV15|TRBD1|NA|TRBJ2-1
TGTGCCACCAGCAGAGACATGGACAGGTACAATGAGCAGTTCTTC
CATSRDMDRYNEQFF
>TRBV7-9|NA|NA|TRBJ1-1
TGTGCCAGCAGCGCCCCAATGAACACTGAAGCTTTCTTT
CASSAPMNTEAFF
>TRBV7-2|NA|NA|TRBJ2-6
TGTGCCAGCAGCAACCGGCCTGGGGCCAACGTCCTGACTTTC
CASSNRPGANVLTF
>TRBV29-1|TRBD1|NA|TRBJ2-7
TGCAGCGTTGACGGGACAGGGGGCAGTGAGCAGTACTTC
CSVDGTGGSEQYF